A single TCR beta chain is shown here with its context. These data are taken from a study of control samples from healthy donors and cancer patients. TCRdb's table, derived via immunoSEQ multiplex PCR, lists solely in-frame clones and lacks some. This sample has some 90,000 clones, with roughly nine tenths found just once. This CDR3 spans 15 amino acids. Deletions cut 4 bases from V and 3 bases from J, with 16 bases between. CDR1 KGHSY and CDR2 FQNENV come from the germline V gene. The clonotype comes from a woman aged 60-70 years in good health. The material sequenced was blood. V gene TRBV16 combines with J gene TRBJ2-7; D might be TRBD1 (7 bases). CDR3 DNA sequence: TGTGCCAGCAGCCCCGACCTGCGGGACAGCTACGAGCAGTACTTC. This translates into CASSPDLRDSYEQYF.